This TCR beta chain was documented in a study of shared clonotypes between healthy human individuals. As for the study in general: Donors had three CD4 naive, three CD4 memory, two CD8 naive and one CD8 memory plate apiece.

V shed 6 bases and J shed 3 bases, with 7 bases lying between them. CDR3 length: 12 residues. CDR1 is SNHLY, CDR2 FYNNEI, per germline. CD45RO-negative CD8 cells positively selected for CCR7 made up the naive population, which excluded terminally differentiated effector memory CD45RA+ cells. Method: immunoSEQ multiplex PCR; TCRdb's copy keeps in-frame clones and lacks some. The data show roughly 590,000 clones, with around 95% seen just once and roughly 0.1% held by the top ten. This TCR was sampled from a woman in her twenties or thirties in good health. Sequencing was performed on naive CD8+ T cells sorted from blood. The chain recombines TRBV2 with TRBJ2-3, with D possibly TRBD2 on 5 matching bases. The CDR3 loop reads CASRDFTDTQYF. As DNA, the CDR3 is TGTGCCAGCAGGGACTTTACAGATACGCAGTATTTT. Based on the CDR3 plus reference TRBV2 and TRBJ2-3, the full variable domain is EPEVTQTPSHQVTQMGQEVILRCVPISNHLYFYWYRQILGQKVEFLVSFYNNEISEKSEIFDDQFSVERPDGSNFTLKIRSTKLEDSAMYFCASRDFTDTQYFGPGTRLTVL.